The rows below give T cell receptor beta chains drawn from one sample of a study of T cell changes during pregnancy in multiple sclerosis. Sequencing was performed with immunoSEQ multiplex PCR; in TCRdb, only in-frame clones are kept and a portion is missing. The profile shows 50,000 or so clones, more than 80% of them singletons. Sequenced material: CD8+ T cells from peripheral blood mononuclear cells, taken in the second trimester of pregnancy. The receptors derive from a female donor with multiple sclerosis, enrolled in a pregnancy study. Both conserved end residues are part of each CDR3. A D gene is named only where the DNA matches it firmly. For some rows the clone size is stated as once, few or many, or as a class when expanded; others skip it.

clone size	CDR3 length	J gene	V gene	D gene	CDR3 DNA	CDR3 protein
-	13	TRBJ2-7	TRBV5-4	-	TGTGCCAGCAGCTTAGAGAGCTCCTACGAGCAGTACTTC	CASSLESSYEQYF
-	21	TRBJ2-1	TRBV5-1	TRBD2	TGCGCCAGCAGCTTGGTGGGACTAGCGGGGGGGCCATTCGCGGCGGACAATGAGCAGTTCTTC	CASSLVGLAGGPFAADNEQFF
-	14	TRBJ1-2	TRBV6-5	-	TGTGCCAGCAGTTACTCTCGGGGTAACTATGGCTACACCTTC	CASSYSRGNYGYTF
-	14	TRBJ2-5	TRBV9	TRBD2	TGTGCCAGCAGCCCTCCCTCGGGAGGGGGGACCCAGTACTTC	CASSPPSGGGTQYF
medium-sized	14	TRBJ1-2	TRBV5-5	TRBD1	TGTGCCAGCAGCTCCGGGACAGCCCTCCTTGGCTACACCTTC	CASSSGTALLGYTF
-	12	TRBJ2-2	TRBV7-9	-	TGTGCCAGCAGCCTAATCACCGGGGAGCTGTTTTTT	CASSLITGELFF
-	17	TRBJ1-5	TRBV6-4	TRBD1	TGTGCCAGCTGCCGGGACAGGGGAGGGTTAAGCAATCAGCCCCAGCATTTT	CASCRDRGGLSNQPQHF
-	13	TRBJ1-1	TRBV6-4	-	TGTGCCAGCAGCGATACTGAGAACACTGAAGCTTTCTTT	CASSDTENTEAFF
-	16	TRBJ2-2	TRBV7-8	-	TGTGCCAGCAGCCCAACGACACTCAGGGTCACCGGGGAGCTGTTTTTT	CASSPTTLRVTGELFF
-	11	TRBJ1-1	TRBV29-1	-	TGCAGCGTTGTCGTAAACACTGAAGCTTTCTTT	CSVVVNTEAFF
-	13	TRBJ1-3	TRBV6-1	TRBD1	TGTGCCAGCAAGACAGGGAATTTAAACACCATATATTTT	CASKTGNLNTIYF
once	17	TRBJ2-3	TRBV25-1	TRBD2	TGTGCCAGCAGTGAATATGCCCGGGAGGAAGGCACAGATACGCAGTATTTT	CASSEYAREEGTDTQYF
-	14	TRBJ2-7	TRBV11-2	-	TGTGCCAGCACTGTACCCGGGGTCAACTACGAGCAGTACTTC	CASTVPGVNYEQYF
-	17	TRBJ2-1	TRBV2	TRBD2	TGTGCCAGCAGTGAACCCTCCGGGACTAGCGGGAACAATGAGCAGTTCTTC	CASSEPSGTSGNNEQFF
once	15	TRBJ2-6	TRBV19	-	TGTGCCAGTAGGCTTAGTCTCTCTGGGGCCAACGTCCTGACTTTC	CASRLSLSGANVLTF
few	14	TRBJ2-1	TRBV6-6	-	TGTGCCAGCAGTTACTCCGACAGGCCCAATGAGCAGTTCTTC	CASSYSDRPNEQFF
-	15	TRBJ2-3	TRBV7-7	TRBD2	TGTGCTAGCAGCTTTGGCGGGGGAGGAACAGATACGCAGTATTTT	CASSFGGGGTDTQYF
-	14	TRBJ1-3	TRBV6-6	TRBD1	TGTGCCAGCAGTTGGACAGGGGACGGAAACACCATATATTTT	CASSWTGDGNTIYF
-	17	TRBJ1-2	TRBV9	TRBD1	TGTGCCAGCAGCGTAGAGGGACAGGGGCAGCCGTCCTATGGCTACACCTTC	CASSVEGQGQPSYGYTF
-	16	TRBJ2-1	TRBV13	TRBD2	TGTGCCAGCAGCTCCCAGGGGCGGGGGGTCTACAATGAGCAGTTCTTC	CASSSQGRGVYNEQFF
-	14	TRBJ2-7	TRBV6-1	TRBD1	TGTGCCAGCAGTGAGGGACAGCAAGCCTACGAGCAGTACTTC	CASSEGQQAYEQYF
once	18	TRBJ1-2	TRBV12-1	-	TGTGCCAGCAGCATTGCGCCTGACGGGACAACCTGGAATTATGGCTACACCTTC	CASSIAPDGTTWNYGYTF
-	13	TRBJ2-2	TRBV19	TRBD1	TGTGCCGGCCGGGACAGGGACACCGGGGAGCTGTTTTTT	CAGRDRDTGELFF
-	17	TRBJ2-2	TRBV4-2	TRBD2	TGTGCCAGCAGCCAAGATGAGGCGGGGGGAGGAACCGGGGAGCTGTTTTTT	CASSQDEAGGGTGELFF
-	11	TRBJ1-1	TRBV20-1	-	TGCAGTGCTAGTGTCGGGACTGAAGCTTTCTTT	CSASVGTEAFF
-	13	TRBJ1-1	TRBV19	TRBD1	TGTGCCAGTATGGGGACAGTCTTGTCCGAAGCTTTCTTT	CASMGTVLSEAFF
-	17	TRBJ1-6	TRBV7-6	TRBD1	TGTGCCAGCTGCGCTGGACAGGGAATCTCCTATAATTCACCCCTCCACTTT	CASCAGQGISYNSPLHF
-	18	TRBJ1-4	TRBV15	-	TGTGCCACCAGCAGAGTCGGGGAGGCAGTCCCGGTGGGTGAAAAACTGTTTTTT	CATSRVGEAVPVGEKLFF
-	14	TRBJ1-1	TRBV5-6	-	TGTGCCAGCAGCTTGGGGGTAGGGGGCACTGAAGCTTTCTTT	CASSLGVGGTEAFF